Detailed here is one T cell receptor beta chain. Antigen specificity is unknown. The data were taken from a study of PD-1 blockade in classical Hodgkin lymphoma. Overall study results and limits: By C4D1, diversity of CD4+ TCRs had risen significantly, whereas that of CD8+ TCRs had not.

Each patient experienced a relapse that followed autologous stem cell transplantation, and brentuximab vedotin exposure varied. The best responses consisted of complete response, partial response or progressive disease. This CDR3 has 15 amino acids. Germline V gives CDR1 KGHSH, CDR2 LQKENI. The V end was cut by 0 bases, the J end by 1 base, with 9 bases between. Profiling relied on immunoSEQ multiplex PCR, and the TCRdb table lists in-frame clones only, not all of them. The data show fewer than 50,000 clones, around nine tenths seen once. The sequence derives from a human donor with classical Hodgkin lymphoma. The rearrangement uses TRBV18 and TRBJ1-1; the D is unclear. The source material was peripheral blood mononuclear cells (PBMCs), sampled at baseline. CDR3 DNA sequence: TGTGCCAGCTCACCACCCTTTCGGGAGAACACTGAAGCTTTCTTT. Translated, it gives CASSPPFRENTEAFF.